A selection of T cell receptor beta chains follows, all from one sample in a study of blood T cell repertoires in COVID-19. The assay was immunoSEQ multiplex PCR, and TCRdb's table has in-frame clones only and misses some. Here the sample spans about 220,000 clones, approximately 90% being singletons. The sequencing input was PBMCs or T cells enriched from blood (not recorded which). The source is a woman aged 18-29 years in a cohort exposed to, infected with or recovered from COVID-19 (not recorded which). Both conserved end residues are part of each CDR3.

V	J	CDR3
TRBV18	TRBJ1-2	CASSPRTGHYGYTF
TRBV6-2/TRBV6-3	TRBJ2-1	CASSTLTGGNEQFF
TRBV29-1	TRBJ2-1	CSVPREGGTTYNEQFF
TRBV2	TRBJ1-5	CASTKAAGQPQHF
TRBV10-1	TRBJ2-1	CASSGGTGHDNEQFF
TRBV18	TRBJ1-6	CASSPGTGNSPLQRNSPLHF
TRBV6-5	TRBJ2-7	CASSYPLASGRSEQYF
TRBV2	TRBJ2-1	CASSEIVDEQFF
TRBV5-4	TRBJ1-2	CASNQRQGVGNYGYTF
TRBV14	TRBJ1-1	CASSPSLNTEAFF
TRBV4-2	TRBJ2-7	CASSQALAGYEQYF
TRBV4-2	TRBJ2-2	CASSQDYGTGELFF
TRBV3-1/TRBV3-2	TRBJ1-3	CASSHAGGASGNTIYF
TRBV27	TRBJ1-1	CASGTGGAFF
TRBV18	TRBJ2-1	CASSRGPSGGLNEQFF
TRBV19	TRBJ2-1	CASSINNEQFF
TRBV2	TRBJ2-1	CASSEEGMSNEQFF
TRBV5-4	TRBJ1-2	CASSATGPYGYTF
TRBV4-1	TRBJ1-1	CASSQFPGNTEAFF
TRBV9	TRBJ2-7	CASSVGGLAYEQYF
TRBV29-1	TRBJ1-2	CSVGGGVTYGYTF
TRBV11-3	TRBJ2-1	CASSPNGIYNEQFF
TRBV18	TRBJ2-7	CASSPPSLVYEQYF
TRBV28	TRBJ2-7	CASSPQTLGDRGYEQYF
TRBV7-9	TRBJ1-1	CASSLQVNTEAFF
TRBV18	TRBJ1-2	CASSPGTGGFNYGYTF
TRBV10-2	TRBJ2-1	CASTNRVLTSYNEQFF
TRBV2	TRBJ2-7	CATLEGQTYEQYF
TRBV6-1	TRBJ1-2	CASSEEDREDYGYTF
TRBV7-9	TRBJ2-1	CASSLASGLYNEQFF
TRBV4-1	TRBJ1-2	CASSQESGNGYTF
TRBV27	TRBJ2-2	CASRGSTGRMGELFF
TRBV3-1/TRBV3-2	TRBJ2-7	CASSTRQAPYEQYF
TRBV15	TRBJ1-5	CATSTTANQPQHF
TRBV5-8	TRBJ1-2	CASSLGDRVGNTF
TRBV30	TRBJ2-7	CAWRRAYEQYF
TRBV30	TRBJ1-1	CAWSVLGKGGQAFF
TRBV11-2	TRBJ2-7	CASSMTGSDYEQYF
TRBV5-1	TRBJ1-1	CASTGGQGSEAFF
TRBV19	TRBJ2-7	CASSRQGSESYEQYF
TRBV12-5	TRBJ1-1	CASGTIAGFTEAFF
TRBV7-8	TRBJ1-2	CASSFTVNYGYTF
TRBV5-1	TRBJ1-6	CASKLGAANSPLHF
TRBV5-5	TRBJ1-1	CASSSSGSGEAFF
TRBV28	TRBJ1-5	CASNPLGSNQPQHF
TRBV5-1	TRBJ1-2	CASSGIQGGYGYTF
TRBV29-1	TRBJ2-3	CSVEDGSTDTQYF
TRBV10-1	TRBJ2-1	CASSEGGTWNEQFF
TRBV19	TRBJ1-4	CASSMDKSNEKLFF